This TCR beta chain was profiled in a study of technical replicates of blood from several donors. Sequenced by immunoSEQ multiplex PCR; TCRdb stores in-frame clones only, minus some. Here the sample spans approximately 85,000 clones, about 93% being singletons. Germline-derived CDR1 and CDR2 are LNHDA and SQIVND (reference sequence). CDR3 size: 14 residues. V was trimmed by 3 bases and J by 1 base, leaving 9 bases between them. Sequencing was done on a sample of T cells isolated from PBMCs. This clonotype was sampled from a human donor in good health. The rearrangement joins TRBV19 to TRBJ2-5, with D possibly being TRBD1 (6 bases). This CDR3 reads CASSIQGSQETQYF. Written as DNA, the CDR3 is TGTGCCAGTAGTATCCAGGGGTCCCAAGAGACCCAGTACTTC.